This is a list of T cell receptor beta chains from one sample in a study of T cell responses to AZD1222 COVID-19 vaccine. Produced via immunoSEQ multiplex PCR; TCRdb's table is partial and in-frame only. The profile covers over 120,000 clones, with approximately 85% appearing a single time and about 8% taken by the ten largest. The source was peripheral blood, collected on day 0 of AZD1222 vaccination. The receptors were gathered from an adult in good health. Both conserved end residues are part of each CDR3. The order of the fields is V gene, D gene, J gene, CDR3 length, clone size, CDR3 protein, CDR3 DNA. D genes are given only for firm matches. Expanded clones are given a class, and other clones once, few, many or no size at all.

TRBV19	NA	TRBJ2-7	12	NA	CASSIRGLEQYF	TGTGCCAGTAGTATAAGGGGTCTCGAGCAGTACTTC
TRBV3-1/TRBV3-2	NA	TRBJ1-2	16	NA	CASSQRSQFSSYGYTF	TGTGCCAGCAGCCAAAGGTCACAGTTTAGTTCCTATGGCTACACCTTC
TRBV6-5	NA	TRBJ1-5	15	NA	CASSKPRQEGQPQHF	TGTGCCAGCAGCAAACCCCGGCAGGAGGGTCAGCCCCAGCATTTT
TRBV5-6	TRBD2	TRBJ2-1	15	NA	CASSTGTSGGDEQFF	TGTGCCAGCAGCACCGGGACTAGCGGGGGCGATGAGCAGTTCTTC
TRBV27	NA	TRBJ2-1	14	once	CASSLRGAFNEQFF	TGTGCCAGCAGTTTAAGAGGGGCCTTCAATGAGCAGTTCTTC
TRBV7-6	NA	TRBJ1-1	13	NA	CASSFVRGTEAFF	TGTGCCAGCAGCTTCGTCCGGGGTACTGAAGCTTTCTTT
TRBV15	NA	TRBJ1-2	15	NA	CATHEYPGANYGYTF	TGTGCCACCCACGAGTACCCAGGAGCTAACTATGGCTACACCTTC
TRBV19	TRBD1	TRBJ1-6	17	NA	CASSLRGTGGDNSPLHF	TGTGCCAGTAGTCTCCGCGGGACAGGCGGAGATAATTCACCCCTCCACTTT
TRBV15	TRBD1	TRBJ1-1	14	few	CATSRATGGAEAFF	TGTGCCACCAGCAGAGCCACAGGGGGGGCTGAAGCTTTCTTT
TRBV28	TRBD1	TRBJ2-7	12	once	CATRQGVYEQYF	TGTGCCACCCGACAGGGAGTCTACGAGCAGTACTTC
TRBV5-1	NA	TRBJ1-5	13	NA	CASSGDSNQPQHF	TGCGCCAGCAGCGGGGATAGCAATCAGCCCCAGCATTTT
TRBV27	NA	TRBJ2-2	15	few	CASSPTTWTGGELFF	TGTGCCAGCAGTCCGACGACCTGGACGGGCGGGGAGCTGTTTTTT
TRBV28	NA	TRBJ1-4	13	NA	CASSSGVFEKLFF	TGTGCCAGCAGTTCCGGGGTCTTTGAAAAACTGTTTTTT
TRBV28	NA	TRBJ1-1	16	NA	CASSSLMIRENTEAFF	TGTGCCAGCAGTTCTCTCATGATCCGGGAGAACACTGAAGCTTTCTTT
TRBV4-1	TRBD2	TRBJ2-3	18	once	CASSHGRGSSGSPDTQYF	TGCGCCAGCAGCCATGGCAGGGGGTCTAGCGGGAGTCCAGATACGCAGTATTTT
TRBV30	NA	TRBJ1-4	13	NA	CARTAGVDEKLFF	TGTGCAAGGACCGCCGGGGTAGATGAAAAACTGTTTTTT
TRBV7-2	TRBD1	TRBJ1-2	16	few	CASSLSLDRAVYGYTF	TGTGCCAGCAGCTTATCCCTTGACAGGGCGGTCTATGGCTACACCTTC
TRBV7-8	NA	TRBJ2-7	11	NA	CASSRWYEQYF	TGTGCCAGCAGCCGGTGGTACGAGCAGTACTTC
TRBV4-2	NA	TRBJ1-3	16	NA	CASSHPTPGSGNTIYF	TGTGCCAGCAGCCACCCCACCCCGGGCTCTGGAAACACCATATATTTT
TRBV19	TRBD2	TRBJ2-1	17	NA	CASSIQSTSGPYNEQFF	TGTGCCAGTAGTATCCAATCGACTAGCGGTCCCTACAATGAGCAGTTCTTC
TRBV18	NA	TRBJ1-3	16	NA	CASSHLGQLSGNTIYF	TGTGCCAGCTCACACCTCGGACAGCTCTCTGGAAACACCATATATTTT
TRBV6-5	TRBD1	TRBJ1-1	14	NA	CASSPQGGDTEAFF	TGTGCCAGCAGTCCACAGGGGGGGGACACTGAAGCTTTCTTT
TRBV10-1	NA	TRBJ1-5	14	NA	CASIGQGTERPQHF	TGCGCCAGCATAGGGCAGGGGACTGAGAGGCCCCAGCATTTT
TRBV7-7	NA	TRBJ2-7	15	NA	CASSVLGGGTYEQYF	TGTGCCAGCAGCGTACTAGGCGGGGGCACCTACGAGCAGTACTTC
TRBV28	NA	TRBJ1-2	11	NA	CASSAFYGYTF	TGTGCCAGCAGTGCCTTCTATGGCTACACCTTC
TRBV18	TRBD1	TRBJ1-1	16	once	CASSQPGQVMNTEAFF	TGTGCCAGCTCACAACCGGGACAGGTCATGAACACTGAAGCTTTCTTT
TRBV7-8	TRBD2	TRBJ2-3	17	NA	CASSLPPSGERTDTQYF	TGTGCCAGCAGCTTACCCCCTAGCGGGGAAAGGACAGATACGCAGTATTTT
TRBV3-1/TRBV3-2	TRBD1	TRBJ2-7	13	NA	CASSGTGFHEQYF	TGTGCCAGCAGCGGGACAGGGTTCCACGAGCAGTACTTC